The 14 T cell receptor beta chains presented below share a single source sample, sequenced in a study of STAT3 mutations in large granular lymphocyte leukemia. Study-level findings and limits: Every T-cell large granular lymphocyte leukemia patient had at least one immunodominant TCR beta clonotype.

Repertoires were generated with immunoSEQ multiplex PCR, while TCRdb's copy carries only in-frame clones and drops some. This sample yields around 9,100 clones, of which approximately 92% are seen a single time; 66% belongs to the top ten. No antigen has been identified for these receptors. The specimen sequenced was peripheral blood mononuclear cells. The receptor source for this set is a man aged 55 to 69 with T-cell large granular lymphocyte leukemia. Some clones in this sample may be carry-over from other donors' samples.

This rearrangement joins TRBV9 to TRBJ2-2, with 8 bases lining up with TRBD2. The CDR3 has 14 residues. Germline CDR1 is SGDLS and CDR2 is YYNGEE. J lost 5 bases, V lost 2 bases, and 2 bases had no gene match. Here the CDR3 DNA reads TGTGCCAGCAGCGTCGGGACTAGGACCGGGGAGCTGTTTTTT. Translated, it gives CASSVGTRTGELFF.

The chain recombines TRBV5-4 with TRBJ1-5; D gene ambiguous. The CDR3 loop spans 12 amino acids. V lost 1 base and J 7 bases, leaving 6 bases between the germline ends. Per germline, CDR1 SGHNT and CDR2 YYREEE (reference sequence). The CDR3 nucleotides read TGTGCCAGCAGCTTGAAAGGGCAGCCCCAGCATTTT. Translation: CASSLKGQPQHF.

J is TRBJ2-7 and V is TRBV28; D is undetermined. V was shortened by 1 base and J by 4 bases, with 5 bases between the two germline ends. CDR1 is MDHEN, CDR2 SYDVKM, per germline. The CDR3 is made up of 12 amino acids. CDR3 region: CASSLSGYEQYF. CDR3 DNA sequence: TGTGCCAGCAGTTTATCGGGTTACGAGCAGTACTTC.

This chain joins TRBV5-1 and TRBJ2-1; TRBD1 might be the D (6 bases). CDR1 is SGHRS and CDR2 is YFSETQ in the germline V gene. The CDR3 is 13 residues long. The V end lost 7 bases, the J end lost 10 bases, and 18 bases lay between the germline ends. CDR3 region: CASAYGQGTEQFF. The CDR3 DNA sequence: TGCGCCAGCGCCTATGGGCAGGGGACCGAGCAGTTCTTC. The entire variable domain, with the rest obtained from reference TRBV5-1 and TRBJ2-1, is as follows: KAGVTQTPRYLIKTRGQQVTLSCSPISGHRSVSWYQQTPGQGLQFLFEYFSETQRNKGNFPGRFSGRQFSNSRSEMNVSTLELGDSALYLCASAYGQGTEQFFGPGTRLTVL.

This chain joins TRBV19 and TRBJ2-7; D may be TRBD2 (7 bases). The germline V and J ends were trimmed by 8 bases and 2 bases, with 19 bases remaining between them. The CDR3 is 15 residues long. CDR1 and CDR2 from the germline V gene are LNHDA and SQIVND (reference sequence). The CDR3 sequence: CASRGRETGAYEQYF. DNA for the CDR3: TGTGCCAGTCGGGGGCGGGAGACCGGGGCCTACGAGCAGTACTTC.

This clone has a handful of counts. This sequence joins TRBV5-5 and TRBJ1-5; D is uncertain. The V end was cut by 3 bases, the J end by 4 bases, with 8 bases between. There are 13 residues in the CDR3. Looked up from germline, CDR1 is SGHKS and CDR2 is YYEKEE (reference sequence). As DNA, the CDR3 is TGTGCCAGCAGCTACGGTGAGAATCAGCCCCAGCATTTT. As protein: CASSYGENQPQHF.

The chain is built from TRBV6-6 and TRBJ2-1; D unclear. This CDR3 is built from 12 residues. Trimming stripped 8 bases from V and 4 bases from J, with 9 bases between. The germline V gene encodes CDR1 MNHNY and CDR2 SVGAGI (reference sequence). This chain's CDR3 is CASEAAYNEQFF. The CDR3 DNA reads TGTGCCAGCGAGGCAGCTTACAATGAGCAGTTCTTC.

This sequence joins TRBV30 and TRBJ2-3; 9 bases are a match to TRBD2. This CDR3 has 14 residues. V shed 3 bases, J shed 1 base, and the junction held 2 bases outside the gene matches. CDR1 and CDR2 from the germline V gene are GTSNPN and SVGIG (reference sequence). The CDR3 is CAWSWTSGTDTQYF. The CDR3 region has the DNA TGTGCCTGGAGCTGGACTAGCGGCACAGATACGCAGTATTTT.

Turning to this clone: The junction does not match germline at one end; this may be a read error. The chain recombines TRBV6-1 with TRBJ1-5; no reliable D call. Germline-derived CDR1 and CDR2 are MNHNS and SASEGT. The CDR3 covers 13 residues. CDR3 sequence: CASSDVPNRPQHF. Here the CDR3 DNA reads TGTGCCAGCAGTGACGTACCCAATCGGCCCCAGCATTTT.

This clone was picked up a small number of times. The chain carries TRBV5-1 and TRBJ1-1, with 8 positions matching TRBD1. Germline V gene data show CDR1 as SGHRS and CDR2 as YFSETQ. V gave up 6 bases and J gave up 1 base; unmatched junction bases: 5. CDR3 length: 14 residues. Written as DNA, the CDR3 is TGCGCCAGCAAGACAGGGGCCCAGAACACTGAAGCTTTCTTT. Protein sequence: CASKTGAQNTEAFF. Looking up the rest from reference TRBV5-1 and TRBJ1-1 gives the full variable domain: KAGVTQTPRYLIKTRGQQVTLSCSPISGHRSVSWYQQTPGQGLQFLFEYFSETQRNKGNFPGRFSGRQFSNSRSEMNVSTLELGDSALYLCASKTGAQNTEAFFGQGTRLTVV.

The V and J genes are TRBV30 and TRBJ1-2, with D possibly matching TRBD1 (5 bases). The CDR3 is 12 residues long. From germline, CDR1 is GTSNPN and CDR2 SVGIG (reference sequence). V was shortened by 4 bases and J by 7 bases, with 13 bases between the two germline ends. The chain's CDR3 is CAWIFSGGGYTF. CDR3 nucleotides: TGTGCCTGGATCTTTTCCGGGGGTGGCTACACCTTC. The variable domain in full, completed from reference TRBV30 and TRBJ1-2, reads SQTIHQWPATLVQPVGSPLSLECTVEGTSNPNLYWYRQAAGRGLQLLFYSVGIGQISSEVPQNLSASRPQDRQFILSSKKLLLSDSGFYLCAWIFSGGGYTFGSGTRLTVV.

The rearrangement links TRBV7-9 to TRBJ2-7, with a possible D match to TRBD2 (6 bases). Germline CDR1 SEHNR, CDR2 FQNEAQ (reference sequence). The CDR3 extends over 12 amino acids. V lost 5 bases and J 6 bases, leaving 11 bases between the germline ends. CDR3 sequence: CASSITGVEQYF. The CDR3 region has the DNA TGTGCCAGCAGCATTACGGGAGTCGAGCAGTACTTC.

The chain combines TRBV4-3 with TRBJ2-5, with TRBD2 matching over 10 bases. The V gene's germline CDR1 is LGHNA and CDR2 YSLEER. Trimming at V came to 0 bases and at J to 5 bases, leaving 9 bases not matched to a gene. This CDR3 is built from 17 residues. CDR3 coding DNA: TGCGCCAGCAGCCAAGAGGGGGATAGCGGGAGGCTGGAGACCCAGTACTTC. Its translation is CASSQEGDSGRLETQYF.

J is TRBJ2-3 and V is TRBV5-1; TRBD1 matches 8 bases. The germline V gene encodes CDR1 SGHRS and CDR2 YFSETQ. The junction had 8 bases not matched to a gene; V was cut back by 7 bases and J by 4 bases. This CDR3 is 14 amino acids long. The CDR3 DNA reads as TGCGCCAGCGGAGCCGCAGGGGGCGCAGATACGCAGTATTTT. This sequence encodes CASGAAGGADTQYF.